The T cell receptor beta chain described here comes from a study of T cells in Graves' hyperthyroidism and ophthalmopathy. The study's findings and limits: The model identified upcoming ophthalmopathy a median 6.5 months ahead of onset.

CDR3 length: 16 amino acids. Trimming took off 4 bases at V and 0 bases at J, with 13 bases between the two ends. TCR beta CDR3 regions were amplified from RNA transcripts. TCR CDR3 regions were first amplified by RT-PCR with HTBI primers. MiXCR, run by TCRdb on the multiplex PCR reads, gives a single entry per CDR3 protein. This table holds 660,000 or so distinct CDR3 sequences, 45% found once. Diagnoses rested on clinical symptoms, serum thyroxine and TRAb, thyroid ultrasound and orbital computed tomography. This clonotype was seen only a few times. Its specificity is unknown. Sequencing was done on a sample of peripheral blood or thyroid tissue (not recorded which). The rearrangement links TRBV12-3 or TRBV12-4 to TRBJ1-3, with TRBD1 as a possible D gene (5 bases). The receptor comes from an adult man with Graves' disease, either hyperthyroidism or ophthalmopathy (not recorded which). The CDR3 DNA follows: TGTGCCAGCAGTTCATCGACAGCTACCTCTGGAAACACCATATATTTT. This codes for CASSSSTATSGNTIYF.